This entry lists 28 T cell receptor beta chains sequenced from one sample in a study of T cell repertoires in cytomegalovirus infection. TCRdb reprocessed the reads with MiXCR, giving one entry per CDR3 protein. The repertoire consists of around 300,000 distinct CDR3 sequences, with around 20% occurring once and the leading ten covering about 20%. Their antigens are not known. This material consisted of cultured PBMCs, taken from culture after CMV antigen stimulation. Every receptor here comes from a human donor in good health (CMV status not recorded). Some clones in this sample may be carry-over from other donors' samples.

This clonotype was counted at least ten times. This chain uses TRBV12-3 or TRBV12-4 with TRBJ1-6; D ambiguous. This CDR3 is built from 11 residues. The V and J ends lost 6 bases and 8 bases respectively, with 5 bases between them. The CDR3 protein is CASRGDSPLHF. Here the CDR3 DNA reads TGTGCCAGCAGGGGCGATTCACCCCTCCACTTT.

The CDR3 loop reads CASSPSGLAASSYNEQFF. The CDR3 coding sequence is TGTGCCAGCAGCCCATCCGGACTAGCGGCCAGCTCCTACAATGAGCAGTTCTTC. V gene TRBV7-2 combines with J gene TRBJ2-1, with 10 bases matching TRBD2. Germline trimming cut 5 bases from V and 0 bases from J; bases unmatched to any gene: 10. The CDR3 contains 18 residues. Germline V CDR1 and CDR2: SGHTA, FQGNSA.

This clonotype was observed a handful of times. The genes are TRBV7-8 and TRBJ2-2; 8 bases agree with TRBD1. The CDR3 is made up of 18 amino acids. Per germline, CDR1 SGHVS and CDR2 FQNEAQ. V lost 5 bases to trimming and J lost 7 bases; unmatched junction nucleotides: 18. DNA of the CDR3: TGTGCCAGCAGCCATCTTATCAGGGGGCGCAAGTTGGACGGGGAGCTGTTTTTT. Its translation is CASSHLIRGRKLDGELFF.

In its sample, this clonotype was seen many times. The rearrangement links TRBV7-2 to TRBJ2-2; 7 bases map to TRBD2. Germline V lookup: CDR1 SGHTA, CDR2 FQGNSA. V shed 4 bases, J shed 2 bases, and the junction held 7 bases outside the gene matches. CDR3 length equals 16 residues. CDR3 region: CASSYVSGTNTGELFF. The DNA of the CDR3 is TGTGCCAGCAGCTACGTCAGCGGGACCAACACCGGGGAGCTGTTTTTT.

This clonotype was seen repeatedly, ten times or more. V gene TRBV19 combines with J gene TRBJ1-2; no firm D call. This CDR3 comprises 14 residues. Trimming removed 5 bases from V and 3 bases from J, with 13 bases in between. CDR1 is LNHDA, CDR2 SQIVND, per germline (reference sequence). Here the CDR3 DNA reads TGTGCCAGTAGTCTCCTAAGGGATTACTATGGCTACACCTTC. Its translation is CASSLLRDYYGYTF.

This clonotype was seen repeatedly, ten times or more. This chain joins TRBV20-1 and TRBJ1-5; D is possibly TRBD1 (6 bases). The CDR3 length is 14 residues. Looked up from germline, CDR1 is DFQATT and CDR2 is SNEGSKA (reference sequence). Trimming stripped 0 bases from V and 5 bases from J, with 11 bases between. The CDR3 region is CSAREGAGDQPQHF. CDR3 sequence (DNA): TGCAGTGCTAGAGAAGGAGCAGGGGATCAGCCCCAGCATTTT.

The V gene is TRBV11-2, the J gene TRBJ2-3; D is uncertain. V lost 3 bases to trimming and J lost 6 bases, with 10 bases between them. Germline lookup yields CDR1 SGHAT and CDR2 FQNNGV. The CDR3 loop spans 13 amino acids. The CDR3: CASSFWLGDTQYF. The CDR3 DNA sequence: TGTGCCAGCAGCTTTTGGCTCGGCGATACGCAGTATTTT.

The CDR3 nucleotides are TGCAGCGTTGATTCTCTAGGGACCGGGGAGCTGTTTTTT. Translation gives CSVDSLGTGELFF. This chain joins TRBV29-1 and TRBJ2-2; D is ambiguous. The germline CDR1 and CDR2 sequences are SQVTM and ANQGSEA. The V and J ends lost 3 bases and 5 bases respectively, with 10 bases between them. This CDR3 spans 13 amino acids.

Ten or more counts support this clonotype. The J gene is TRBJ2-3, the V gene TRBV4-1, with D possibly TRBD2 on 6 matching bases. The CDR3 extends over 17 amino acids. Looked up from germline, CDR1 is MGHRA and CDR2 is YSYEKL. V lost 4 bases to trimming and J lost 2 bases, with 19 bases between them. As DNA, the CDR3 is TGCGCCAGCAGCCGGTTTTACGAGGGAGGCCCCACAGATACGCAGTATTTT. Translation gives CASSRFYEGGPTDTQYF.

The chain's CDR3 is CASSSGTGVREQYV. CDR3 sequence (DNA): TGTGCCAGCAGCTCCGGGACAGGGGTACGCGAGCAGTACGTC. The J gene is TRBJ2-7, the V gene TRBV11-2; 10 bases align to TRBD1. Unmatched junction bases numbered 6, after V lost 4 bases and J lost 6 bases. CDR3 length: 14 residues. The V gene's germline CDR1 is SGHAT and CDR2 FQNNGV.

The sample holds many counts of this clonotype. The chain carries TRBV7-2 and TRBJ2-1, with D possibly TRBD2 on 6 matching bases. V lost 1 base to trimming and J lost 1 base, with 8 bases between them. This CDR3 has 15 residues. CDR1 SGHTA and CDR2 FQGNSA come from the germline V gene. The CDR3 DNA sequence: TGTGCCAGCAGCTTAGATAGCGGATCCTACAATGAGCAGTTCTTC. This sequence encodes CASSLDSGSYNEQFF.

This clonotype has a handful of counts. V is TRBV4-1 and J is TRBJ1-3; 9 nucleotides align to TRBD1. The CDR3 contains 16 residues. The ends lost 0 bases at V and 10 bases at J; junction bases unmatched: 10. In germline, CDR1 is MGHRA, CDR2 YSYEKL. The CDR3 spells CASSQDRDRVLRTIYF. The CDR3 DNA is TGCGCCAGCAGCCAAGATCGGGACAGGGTCTTAAGGACCATATATTTT.

The rearrangement uses TRBV19 and TRBJ1-2, with 8 bases aligning to TRBD1. V was pared by 3 bases and J by 7 bases, with 7 bases of the junction left unmatched. Germline CDR1 reads LNHDA; CDR2 reads SQIVND (reference sequence). CDR3 length equals 14 residues. CDR3 in amino acids: CASSMGRGRAGYTF. DNA for the CDR3: TGTGCCAGTAGTATGGGCAGGGGGCGCGCTGGCTACACCTTC.

Only a few counts were recorded for this clonotype. The V gene is TRBV27, the J gene TRBJ2-7; possibly TRBD1 for D (6 bases). The CDR3 has 13 amino acids. The V gene's germline CDR1 is MNHEY and CDR2 SMNVEV (reference sequence). Trimming stripped 6 bases from V and 3 bases from J, with 12 bases between. CDR3: CASSRQGNYEQYF. Written as DNA, the CDR3 is TGTGCCAGCAGCCGCCAGGGGAACTACGAGCAGTACTTC.

This clonotype occurred a few times. The chain recombines TRBV19 with TRBJ2-2, with D unresolved. The CDR3 extends over 16 amino acids. V gave up 2 bases and J gave up 6 bases, with 16 bases separating them. Per germline, CDR1 LNHDA and CDR2 SQIVND (reference sequence). CDR3 in DNA: TGTGCCAGTAGTATAAAACTAACATTATCGGCCGGGGAGCTGTTTTTT. The encoded protein is CASSIKLTLSAGELFF.

Concerning this clonotype itself: This clone may be a read error of a much larger clone one base away. V gene TRBV19 combines with J gene TRBJ2-2; D might be TRBD2 (5 bases). CDR3 length: 14 amino acids. Germline CDR1 is LNHDA and CDR2 is SQIVND (reference sequence). CDR3 region: CASKGEIGTGELLF. Here the CDR3 DNA reads TGTGCCAGTAAGGGCGAGATAGGCACCGGGGAGCTGCTTTTT.

This clonotype was detected only a few times. The J gene is TRBJ2-7, the V gene TRBV7-2; 11 bases are a match to TRBD2. The CDR3 is 16 residues long. V gave up 0 bases and J gave up 2 bases; unmatched junction bases: 3. Germline CDR1 and CDR2: SGHTA and FQGNSA. CDR3 residues: CASSLAGTSGAYEQYF. The CDR3 coding sequence is TGTGCCAGCAGCTTAGCGGGGACTAGCGGAGCCTACGAGCAGTACTTC.

This clonotype was seen only a few times. The chain uses TRBV9 and TRBJ1-3; tentative D call: TRBD1 (6 bases). V was clipped by 0 bases and J by 8 bases, with 18 bases between them. Germline V CDR1 and CDR2: SGDLS, YYNGEE. This CDR3 is built from 16 residues. CDR3: CASSVDPSGGPDTIYF. The CDR3 DNA is TGTGCCAGCAGCGTAGACCCCAGCGGGGGCCCCGACACCATATATTTT.

This clonotype showed up many times. The chain recombines TRBV7-9 with TRBJ1-1; 9 bases map to TRBD1. V lost 3 bases to trimming and J lost 1 base; unmatched junction nucleotides: 24. The CDR3 covers 22 residues. Looked up from germline, CDR1 is SEHNR and CDR2 is FQNEAQ (reference sequence). The CDR3 region is CASSFPSGGGQGRESWNTEAFF. CDR3 sequence (DNA): TGTGCCAGCAGCTTTCCATCCGGGGGGGGACAGGGACGGGAGAGCTGGAACACTGAAGCTTTCTTT. Full variable domain (remainder filled in from reference TRBV7-9 and TRBJ1-1): DTGVSQNPRHKITKRGQNVTFRCDPISEHNRLYWYRQTLGQGPEFLTYFQNEAQLEKSRLLSDRFSAERPKGSFSTLEIQRTEQGDSAMYLCASSFPSGGGQGRESWNTEAFFGQGTRLTVV.

CDR3 DNA sequence: TGTGCCAGCAGTTTCGTAAGGGGACGATCCTACAATGAGCAGTTCTTC. This encodes CASSFVRGRSYNEQFF. The chain is built from TRBV12-3 or TRBV12-4 and TRBJ2-1; tentatively, D is TRBD1 or TRBD2 (5 bases each). V was clipped by 3 bases and J by 1 base, with 13 bases between them. The CDR3 contains 16 residues.

This clonotype appeared once. The genes are TRBV28 and TRBJ1-1; D unresolved. Looked up from germline, CDR1 is MDHEN and CDR2 is SYDVKM. Trimming pared 3 bases from V and 3 bases from J, leaving 23 bases between. This CDR3 has 18 residues. The CDR3 DNA reads TGTGCCAGCAGTTTCCCGCCGGAATTCCCCCGGTCCGACACTGAAGCTTTCTTT. Translating gives CASSFPPEFPRSDTEAFF. The complete variable domain, with remaining parts taken from reference TRBV28 and TRBJ1-1, reads DVKVTQSSRYLVKRTGEKVFLECVQDMDHENMFWYRQDPGLGLRLIYFSYDVKMKEKGDIPEGYSVSREKKERFSLILESASTNQTSMYLCASSFPPEFPRSDTEAFFGQGTRLTVV.

This clonotype was found many times. J is TRBJ2-2 and V is TRBV7-2; possibly TRBD1 for D (6 bases). Looked up from germline, CDR1 is SGHTA and CDR2 is FQGNSA. The CDR3 length is 14 residues. Trimming cost V 8 bases and J 2 bases, with 12 bases left between them. CDR3 region: CASGPRGNTGELFF. The CDR3 DNA follows: TGTGCCAGCGGGCCCAGGGGTAACACCGGGGAGCTGTTTTTT.

The chain has TRBV5-4 and TRBJ2-2, with TRBD1 matching over 9 bases. The J segment lost 4 bases and the V segment lost 0 bases, leaving 4 bases of the junction unmatched. This CDR3 contains 16 residues. Germline lookup yields CDR1 SGHNT and CDR2 YYREEE (reference sequence). The DNA of the CDR3 is TGTGCCAGCAGCTTGGGGGGGACAGGGATCACCGGGGAGCTGTTTTTT. Amino acids: CASSLGGTGITGELFF.

Many counts were recorded for this clonotype. The chain recombines TRBV6-5 with TRBJ2-3; D is uncertain. Germline CDR1 and CDR2: MNHEY and SVGAGI. There are 16 residues in the CDR3. V was trimmed by 0 bases and J by 1 base, leaving 11 bases between them. As DNA, the CDR3 is TGTGCCAGCAGTTACTCGAACCTCCGGGGCACAGATACGCAGTATTTT. It is translated as CASSYSNLRGTDTQYF.

The chain recombines TRBV7-9 with TRBJ2-6, with TRBD1 matching over 8 bases. CDR1 is SEHNR, CDR2 FQNEAQ, per germline (reference sequence). The V gene end was trimmed by 6 bases and the J gene end by 0 bases; junction bases not matched to a gene: 10. The CDR3 is 18 residues long. The CDR3 sequence is CASSSGAGGPSGANVLTF. CDR3 bases: TGTGCCAGCAGTTCGGGGGCAGGGGGCCCCTCTGGGGCCAACGTCCTGACTTTC.

The J gene is TRBJ1-1, the V gene TRBV11-1; a possible D gene is TRBD1 (5 bases). V was cut by 5 bases and J by 6 bases, with 19 bases left in between. This CDR3 has 15 amino acids. Germline loops: CDR1 SGHAT, CDR2 FQDESV (reference sequence). The CDR3 region is CASSLPPRTSAEAFF. Here the CDR3 DNA reads TGTGCCAGCAGCCTCCCCCCAAGGACAAGTGCTGAAGCTTTCTTT.

In this sample, this clonotype turned up a few times. The J gene is TRBJ2-7, the V gene TRBV9; a possible D gene is TRBD1 (6 bases). Trimming cost V 0 bases and J 3 bases, with 13 bases left between them. Germline V gives CDR1 SGDLS, CDR2 YYNGEE. This CDR3 comprises 15 residues. CDR3 in DNA: TGTGCCAGCAGCGTAGCGGACAGTTACGTCTACGAGCAGTACTTC. Protein product: CASSVADSYVYEQYF.

The count of this clonotype is one. V usage is TRBV24-1 and J usage is TRBJ2-7; 8 nucleotides line up with TRBD2. Germline CDR1 and CDR2: KGHDR and SFDVKD. The CDR3 totals 16 residues. The J segment lost 3 bases and the V segment lost 9 bases, leaving 15 bases of the junction unmatched. CDR3 nucleotides: TGTGCCACCCCGAACCGGAGAGCGGGAGCCAACTACGAGCAGTACGTC. Encoded protein: CATPNRRAGANYEQYV.